A selection of T cell receptor beta chains follows, all from one sample in a study of CD4 T cell repertoires and nickel. A single record per CDR3 protein comes from TCRdb applying MiXCR to the RT-PCR reads. Of 490 or so distinct CDR3 sequences in the sample, almost 50% were seen once. What was sequenced was CD4+ T cells from blood, not recorded whether cultured. The origin of the receptors is a human donor in a nickel allergy study, with or without nickel allergy (not recorded which). It is not recorded whether this sample comes from one donor or several. Each CDR3 is given with its conserved first and last residue. The D gene is left open where the match is weak. Size tells how often a clone was seen (once, few, many) or the class of an expanded clone, and some rows leave it out.

clone size	V gene	D gene	J gene	CDR3 protein	CDR3 DNA
few	TRBV6-6	NA	TRBJ2-7	CASSETRGYEQYF	TGTGCCAGCAGCGAAACCAGGGGCTACGAGCAGTACTTC
NA	TRBV6-5	NA	TRBJ1-3	CASRRSGDSGNTIYF	TGTGCCAGCAGACGATCAGGCGACTCTGGAAACACCATATATTTT
NA	TRBV10-3	TRBD2	TRBJ2-7	CAISRTSGTYEQYF	TGTGCCATCAGTCGGACTAGCGGAACCTACGAGCAGTACTTC
NA	TRBV11-2	NA	TRBJ2-1	CASSPTGTHNEQFF	TGTGCCAGCAGCCCTACCGGGACCCACAATGAGCAGTTCTTC
once	TRBV5-4	NA	TRBJ1-1	CASSLYGVNTEAFF	TGTGCCAGCAGCTTGTACGGAGTGAACACTGAAGCTTTCTTT
NA	TRBV6-2/TRBV6-3	TRBD1	TRBJ2-1	CASSEGQGTYNEQFF	TGTGCCAGCAGCGAGGGACAGGGGACATACAATGAGCAGTTCTTC
NA	TRBV6-1	NA	TRBJ2-1	CASSAQAKFTYNEQFF	TGTGCCAGCAGTGCACAGGCAAAATTTACCTACAATGAGCAGTTCTTC
NA	TRBV7-2	NA	TRBJ2-3	CASSHRTDTQYF	TGTGCCAGCAGCCACCGCACAGATACGCAGTATTTT
large	TRBV20-1	NA	TRBJ2-5	CSARLGTGSAETQYF	TGCAGTGCTAGGCTAGGGACGGGGTCGGCAGAGACCCAGTACTTC
NA	TRBV12-3/TRBV12-4	NA	TRBJ2-2	CASSLMDTGELFF	TGTGCCAGCAGTTTAATGGACACCGGGGAGCTGTTTTTT
NA	TRBV6-1	NA	TRBJ2-7	CASTQTTVSYEQYF	TGTGCCAGCACCCAAACGACAGTATCCTACGAGCAGTACTTC
NA	TRBV6-2/TRBV6-3	TRBD1	TRBJ2-4	CASRKHTGGAGNIQYF	TGTGCCAGCAGAAAACATACAGGGGGCGCGGGAAACATTCAGTACTTC
NA	TRBV3-1	NA	TRBJ2-2	CASSHGTPTGELFF	TGTGCCAGCAGCCATGGGACTCCCACCGGGGAGCTGTTTTTT
NA	TRBV5-6	NA	TRBJ1-5	CASSLGLYSNQPQHF	TGTGCCAGCAGCTTGGGTCTCTATAGCAATCAGCCCCAGCATTTT
once	TRBV20-1	NA	TRBJ2-7	CSARGDSVYEQYF	TGCAGTGCTAGAGGGGACTCAGTCTACGAGCAGTACTTC
NA	TRBV20-1	TRBD2	TRBJ2-7	CSARADIGGGVYEQYF	TGCAGTGCTAGAGCGGACATTGGGGGGGGGGTCTACGAGCAGTACTTC
NA	TRBV3-1	TRBD2	TRBJ2-7	CASSQDRGTRVYEQYF	TGTGCCAGCAGCCAAGATCGGGGGACTAGGGTCTACGAGCAGTACTTC
few	TRBV20-1	TRBD2	TRBJ2-1	CSASDGGFYNEQFF	TGCAGTGCTAGCGACGGGGGGTTTTACAATGAGCAGTTCTTC
NA	TRBV12-3/TRBV12-4	TRBD1	TRBJ2-7	CASSLWGMTGGEQYF	TGTGCCAGCAGTTTATGGGGAATGACAGGGGGCGAGCAGTACTTC
NA	TRBV6-5	NA	TRBJ1-3	CASSRTTGNTIYF	TGTGCCAGCAGTCGGACAACTGGAAACACCATATATTTT
NA	TRBV20-1	NA	TRBJ2-7	CSARYRNYEQYF	TGCAGTGCTAGATACCGGAACTACGAGCAGTACTTC
few	TRBV9	TRBD2	TRBJ2-5	CASSVGTSGFQETQYF	TGTGCCAGCAGCGTCGGGACTAGCGGGTTCCAAGAGACCCAGTACTTC
few	TRBV12-3/TRBV12-4	NA	TRBJ1-5	CASSLSQGQPQHF	TGTGCCAGCAGTTTATCCCAGGGACAGCCCCAGCATTTT
NA	TRBV11-1	TRBD1	TRBJ1-1	CASSLAGTGRNTEAFF	TGTGCCAGCAGCTTAGCTGGGACAGGGAGGAACACTGAAGCTTTCTTT
once	TRBV6-5	TRBD2	TRBJ2-7	CASRWRLAGPYEQYF	TGTGCCAGCAGATGGAGACTAGCGGGACCCTACGAGCAGTACTTC